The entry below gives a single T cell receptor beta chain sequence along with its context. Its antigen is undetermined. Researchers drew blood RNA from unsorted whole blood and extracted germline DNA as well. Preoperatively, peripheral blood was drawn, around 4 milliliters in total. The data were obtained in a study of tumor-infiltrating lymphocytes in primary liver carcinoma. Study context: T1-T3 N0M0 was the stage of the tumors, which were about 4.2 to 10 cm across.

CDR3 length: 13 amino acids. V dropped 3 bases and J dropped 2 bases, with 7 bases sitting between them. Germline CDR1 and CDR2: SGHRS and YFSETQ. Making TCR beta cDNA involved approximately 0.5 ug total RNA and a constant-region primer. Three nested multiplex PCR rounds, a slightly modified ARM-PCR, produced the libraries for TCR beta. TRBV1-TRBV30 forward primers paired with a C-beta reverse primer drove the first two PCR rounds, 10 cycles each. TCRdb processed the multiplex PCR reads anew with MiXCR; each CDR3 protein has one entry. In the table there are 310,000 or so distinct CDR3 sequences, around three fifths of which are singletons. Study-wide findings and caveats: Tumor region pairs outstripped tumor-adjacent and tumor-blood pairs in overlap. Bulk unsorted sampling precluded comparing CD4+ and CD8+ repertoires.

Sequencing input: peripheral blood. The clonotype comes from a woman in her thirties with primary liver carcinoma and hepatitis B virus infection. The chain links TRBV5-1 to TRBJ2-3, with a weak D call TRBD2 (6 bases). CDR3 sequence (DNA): TGCGCCAGCAGCTGGAGGGACACAGATACGCAGTATTTT. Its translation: CASSWRDTDTQYF.